Reported below is one T cell receptor beta chain. The antigen is unknown. The CDR3 runs to 15 residues. Losses at the gene ends were 6 bases for V and 5 bases for J; bases not matched to a gene: 7. The data stem from a study of T and B cells in COVID-19 patients. As for the study in general: Of approximately 19 active-infection patients, 11 to 12 were critically ill with mechanical ventilation or extracorporeal membrane oxygenation.

General study results and limits: Patients with COVID-19 reportedly showed strongly skewed T cell receptor beta variable and joining gene usage. At recovery TRB diversity and richness exceeded healthy donors, after highly clonal active COVID-19 repertoires. Few blood samples existed from mildly ill patients during symptoms or early in severe cases.

From blood, roughly 220-550 ng of genomic DNA served as TRB template. Multiplex PCR with BIOMED2 TRB-A/B primer pools amplified TRB rearrangements. TCRdb reprocessed the multiplex PCR reads with MiXCR, giving one entry per CDR3 protein. The top ten clones hold less than 2.5% of a sample with 20,000 or so distinct CDR3 sequences, 30% to 35% of them seen once. The clonotype comes from a human donor who had recovered from COVID-19. The chain joins TRBV12-3 or TRBV12-4 to TRBJ2-5; 12 nucleotides match TRBD2. The specimen was blood. In nucleotides, the CDR3 is TGTGCCAGCAGCAAAGGACTAGCGGGGATTGAGACCCAGTACTTC. Its translation: CASSKGLAGIETQYF.